This TCR beta chain originates from a study of cytomegalovirus exposure and HLA in healthy donors. The J segment lost 1 base and the V segment lost 1 base, leaving 12 bases of the junction unmatched. The CDR3 has 19 amino acids. The V gene's germline CDR1 is LGHNA and CDR2 YNFKEQ. The method was immunoSEQ multiplex PCR; TCRdb's version includes in-frame clones alone and lacks a portion of them. The table lists 200,000 to 250,000 clones, around four fifths of them singletons. General study results and limits: Among the CMV-associated chains, a few were confirmed in vitro as specific for CMV antigens. Among TCR sequences, most were rare, though some public TCRs appeared in many donors.

Among the approximately 130 subjects of the validation cohort, separate from the approximately 700-subject first cohort, were the donors. On this clone: What it recognizes is unknown.

This sequence was found in a woman under 30 in good health and CMV-seronegative. The sample comprised PBMCs. The V call is TRBV4-2, the J call TRBJ2-4; 8 bases match TRBD2. The CDR3 region has the DNA TGTGCCAGCAGCCAAGCATGGGACCCGGGAGGGGTGGCCAAAAACATTCAGTACTTC. It yields the protein CASSQAWDPGGVAKNIQYF.